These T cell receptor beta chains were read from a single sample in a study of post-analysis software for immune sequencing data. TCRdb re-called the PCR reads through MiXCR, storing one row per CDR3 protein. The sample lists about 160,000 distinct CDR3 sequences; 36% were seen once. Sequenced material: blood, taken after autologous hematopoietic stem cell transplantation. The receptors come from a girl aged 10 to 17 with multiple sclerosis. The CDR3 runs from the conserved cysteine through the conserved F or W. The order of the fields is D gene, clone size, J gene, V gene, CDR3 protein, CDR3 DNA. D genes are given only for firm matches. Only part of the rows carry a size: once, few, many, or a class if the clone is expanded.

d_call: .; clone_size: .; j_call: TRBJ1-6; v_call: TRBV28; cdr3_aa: CASSLLGVEDSPPHF; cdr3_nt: TGTGCCAGCAGTTTACTGGGGGTAGAGGATTCACCCCCCCACTTT
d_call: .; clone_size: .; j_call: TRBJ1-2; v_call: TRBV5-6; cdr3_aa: CASSPIRGIYGYTF; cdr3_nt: TGTGCCAGCAGCCCCATTAGGGGAATCTATGGCTACACCTTC
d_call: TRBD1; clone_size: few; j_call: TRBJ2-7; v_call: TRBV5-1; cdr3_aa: CASSSGDSPYEQYF; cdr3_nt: TGCGCCAGCAGCTCCGGGGACAGCCCGTACGAGCAGTACTTC
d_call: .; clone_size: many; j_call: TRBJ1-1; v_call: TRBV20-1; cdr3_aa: CSASADSANTEAFF; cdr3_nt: TGCAGTGCTAGCGCGGACAGTGCTAACACTGAAGCTTTCTTT
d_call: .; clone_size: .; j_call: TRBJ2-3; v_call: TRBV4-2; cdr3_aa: CASSQVTELVDTQYF; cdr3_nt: TGTGCCAGCAGCCAAGTTACCGAACTAGTAGATACGCAGTATTTT
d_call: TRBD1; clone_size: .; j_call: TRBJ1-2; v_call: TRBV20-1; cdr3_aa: CSAGGQSNYGYTF; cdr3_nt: TGCAGTGCCGGGGGACAGTCTAACTATGGCTACACCTTC
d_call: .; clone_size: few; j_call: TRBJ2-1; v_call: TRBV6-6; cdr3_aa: CASSYSVGEQFF; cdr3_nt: TGTGCCAGCAGTTACTCAGTAGGTGAGCAGTTCTTC
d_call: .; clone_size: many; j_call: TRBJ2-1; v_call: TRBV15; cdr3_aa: CATSRALDEQFF; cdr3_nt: TGTGCCACCAGCAGAGCTCTAGATGAGCAGTTCTTC
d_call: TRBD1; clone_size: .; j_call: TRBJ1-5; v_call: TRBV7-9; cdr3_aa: CASSGTVGQPQHF; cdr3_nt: TGTGCCAGCAGCGGGACAGTGGGTCAGCCCCAGCATTTT
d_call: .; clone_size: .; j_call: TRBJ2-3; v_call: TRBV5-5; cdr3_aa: CASSLVDGAAGESSSTDTQYF; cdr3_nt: TGTGCCAGCAGCTTGGTTGACGGGGCGGCAGGGGAGAGTTCTAGCACAGATACGCAGTATTTT
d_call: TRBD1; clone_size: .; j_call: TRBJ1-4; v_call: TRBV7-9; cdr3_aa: CASSSGQVATNEKLFF; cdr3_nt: TGTGCCAGCAGCTCAGGACAGGTCGCAACTAATGAAAAACTGTTTTTT
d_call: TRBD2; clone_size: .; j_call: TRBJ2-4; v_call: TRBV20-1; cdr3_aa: CSVWIGREWVKNIQYF; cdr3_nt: TGCAGTGTATGGATTGGGCGGGAGTGGGTCAAAAACATTCAGTACTTC
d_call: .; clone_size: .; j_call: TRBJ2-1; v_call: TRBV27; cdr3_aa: CASSFRGYLSDEQFF; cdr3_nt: TGTGCCAGCAGTTTTCGGGGCTACTTGAGCGATGAGCAGTTCTTC
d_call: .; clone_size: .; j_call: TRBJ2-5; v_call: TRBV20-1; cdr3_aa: CSARVKRPLQETQYF; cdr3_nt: TGCAGTGCTAGAGTTAAGCGGCCGTTGCAGGAGACCCAGTACTTC
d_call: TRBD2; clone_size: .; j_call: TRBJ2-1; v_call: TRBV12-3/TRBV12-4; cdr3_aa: CASSSVAGASNEQFF; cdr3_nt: TGTGCCAGCAGTTCGGTAGCGGGAGCTAGCAATGAGCAGTTCTTC